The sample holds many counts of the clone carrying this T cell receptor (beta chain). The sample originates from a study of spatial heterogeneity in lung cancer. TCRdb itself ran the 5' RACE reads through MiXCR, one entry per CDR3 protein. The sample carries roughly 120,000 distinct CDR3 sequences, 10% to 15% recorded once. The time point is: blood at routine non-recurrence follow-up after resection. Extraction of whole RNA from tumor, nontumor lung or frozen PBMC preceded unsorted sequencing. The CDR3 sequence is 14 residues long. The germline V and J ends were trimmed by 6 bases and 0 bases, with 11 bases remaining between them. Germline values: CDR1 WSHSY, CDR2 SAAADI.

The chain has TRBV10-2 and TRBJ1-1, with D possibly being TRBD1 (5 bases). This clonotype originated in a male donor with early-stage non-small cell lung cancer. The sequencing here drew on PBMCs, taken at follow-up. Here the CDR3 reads CASRPGRLNTEAFF. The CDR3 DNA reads TGCGCCAGCAGACCGGGACGGCTGAACACTGAAGCTTTCTTT.